This entry lists 7 T cell receptor beta chains sequenced from one sample in a study of shared T cell receptors in the human thymus. Profiling relied on immunoSEQ multiplex PCR, and the TCRdb table lists in-frame clones only, not all of them. The sample lists some 400,000 clones; around 95% were seen once. Sequencing used thymocytes. These receptors all stem from a human donor.

The V gene is TRBV19, the J gene TRBJ1-2, with TRBD1 as a possible D gene (5 bases). Germline loops: CDR1 LNHDA, CDR2 SQIVND (reference sequence). Trimming shortened V by 1 base and J by 7 bases, and 10 bases separated the two germline ends. This CDR3 has 13 amino acids. CDR3 DNA: TGTGCCAGTAGTATAGGTGGGGGTCGTGGCTACACCTTC. Translation: CASSIGGGRGYTF.

The chain uses TRBV25-1 and TRBJ1-1; the match to TRBD1 covers 8 bases. J was trimmed by 5 bases and V by 4 bases; bases with no gene match: 9. Germline-derived CDR1 and CDR2 are MGHDK and SYGVNS. This CDR3 region has 15 residues. CDR3 in amino acids: CASSGRAGGLTEAFF. The CDR3 bases are TGTGCCAGCAGTGGTCGGGCAGGGGGCTTAACTGAAGCTTTCTTT.

The CDR3 is CASSLLAHPNEKLFF. CDR3 sequence (DNA): TGTGCCAGCAGCTTATTAGCCCATCCTAATGAAAAACTGTTTTTT. This chain connects TRBV7-6 to TRBJ1-4; no firm D call. Trimming left V 2 bases short and J 3 bases short, with 10 bases between. In germline, CDR1 is SGHVS, CDR2 FNYEAQ. This CDR3 spans 15 amino acids. Drawing the rest from reference TRBV7-6 and TRBJ1-4, the complete variable domain is GAGVSQSPRYKVTKRGQDVALRCDPISGHVSLYWYRQALGQGPEFLTYFNYEAQQDKSGLPNDRFSAERPEGSISTLTIQRTEQRDSAMYRCASSLLAHPNEKLFFGSGTQLSVL.

V is TRBV10-1 and J is TRBJ2-1, with TRBD1 matching over 10 bases. Germline lookup yields CDR1 WNHNN and CDR2 SYGVQD (reference sequence). This CDR3 is built from 19 residues. J lost 0 bases, V lost 6 bases, and 14 bases had no gene match. In nucleotides, the CDR3 is TGCGCCAGCAGCGCCCCCGAGACAGGGGGCATTCGCTCCTACAATGAGCAGTTCTTC. Amino acid sequence: CASSAPETGGIRSYNEQFF.

The chain links TRBV7-3 to TRBJ1-1; the match to TRBD1 covers 9 bases. This CDR3 is built from 15 residues. The germline V gene encodes CDR1 SGHTA and CDR2 FQGTGA. The V and J ends lost 5 bases and 3 bases, in that order; junction bases with no gene match: 7. The CDR3 loop reads CASSKNTGGYTEAFF. CDR3 DNA: TGTGCCAGCAGCAAAAACACAGGGGGCTACACTGAAGCTTTCTTT.

The chain joins TRBV5-4 to TRBJ2-3, with no clear D. CDR1 is SGHNT and CDR2 is YYREEE in the germline V gene (reference sequence). Trimming took off 4 bases at V and 7 bases at J, with 10 bases between the two ends. The CDR3 runs to 12 residues. CDR3 sequence reads: CASSVGVYTQYF. For the CDR3, the DNA is TGTGCCAGCAGCGTGGGCGTGTATACGCAGTATTTT.

The CDR3 DNA follows: TGTGCCAGCTCACCATTTGCCGTGGAGACCCAGTACTTC. This codes for CASSPFAVETQYF. The chain employs TRBV18 and TRBJ2-5; D is uncertain. Deletions cut 2 bases from V and 5 bases from J, with 9 bases between. CDR3 size: 13 residues. The germline gives CDR1 KGHSH, CDR2 LQKENI.